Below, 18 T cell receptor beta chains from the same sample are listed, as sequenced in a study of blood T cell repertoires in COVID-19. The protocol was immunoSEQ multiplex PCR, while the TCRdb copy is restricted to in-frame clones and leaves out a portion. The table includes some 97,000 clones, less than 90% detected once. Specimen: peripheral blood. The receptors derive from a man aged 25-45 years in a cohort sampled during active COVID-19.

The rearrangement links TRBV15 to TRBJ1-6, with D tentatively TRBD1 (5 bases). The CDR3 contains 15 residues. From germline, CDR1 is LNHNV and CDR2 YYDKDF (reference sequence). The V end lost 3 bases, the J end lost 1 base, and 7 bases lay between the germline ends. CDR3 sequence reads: CATSRDISYNSPLHF. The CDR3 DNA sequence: TGTGCCACCAGCAGGGACATTTCCTATAATTCACCCCTCCACTTT.

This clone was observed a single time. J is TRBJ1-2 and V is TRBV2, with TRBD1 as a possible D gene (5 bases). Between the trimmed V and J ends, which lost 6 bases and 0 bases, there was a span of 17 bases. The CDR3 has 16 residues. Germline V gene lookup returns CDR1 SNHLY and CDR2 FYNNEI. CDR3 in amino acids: CASRATAGASNYGYTF. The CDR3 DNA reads TGTGCCAGCAGAGCGACAGCGGGAGCGTCTAACTATGGCTACACCTTC.

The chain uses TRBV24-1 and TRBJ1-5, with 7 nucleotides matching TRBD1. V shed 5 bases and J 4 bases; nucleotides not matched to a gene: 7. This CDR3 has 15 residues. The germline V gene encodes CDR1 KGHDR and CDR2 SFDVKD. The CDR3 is CATSATGVVNQPQHF. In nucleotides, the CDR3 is TGTGCCACCAGTGCCACAGGGGTCGTTAATCAGCCCCAGCATTTT.

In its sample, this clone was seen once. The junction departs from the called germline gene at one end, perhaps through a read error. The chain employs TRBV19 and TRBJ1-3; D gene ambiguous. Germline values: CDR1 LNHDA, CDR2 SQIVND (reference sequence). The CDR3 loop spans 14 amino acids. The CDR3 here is CASSIARAGNTIYF. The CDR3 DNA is TGTGCCAGTAGCATAGCCCGCGCCGGAAACACCATATATTTT. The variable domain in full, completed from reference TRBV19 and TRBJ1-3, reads DGGITQSPKYLFRKEGQNVTLSCEQNLNHDAMYWYRQDPGQGLRLIYYSQIVNDFQKGDIAEGYSVSREKKESFPLTVTSAQKNPTAFYLCASSIARAGNTIYFGEGSWLTVV.

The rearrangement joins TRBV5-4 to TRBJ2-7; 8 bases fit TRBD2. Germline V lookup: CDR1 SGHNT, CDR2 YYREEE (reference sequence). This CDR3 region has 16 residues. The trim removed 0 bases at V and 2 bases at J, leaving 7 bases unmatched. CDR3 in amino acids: CASSLGFAGGAYEQYF. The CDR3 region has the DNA TGTGCCAGCAGCTTGGGATTTGCGGGGGGAGCCTACGAGCAGTACTTC.

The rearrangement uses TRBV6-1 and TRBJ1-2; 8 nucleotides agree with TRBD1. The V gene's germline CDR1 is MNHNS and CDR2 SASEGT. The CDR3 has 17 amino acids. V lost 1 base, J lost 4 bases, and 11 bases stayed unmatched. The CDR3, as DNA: TGTGCCAGCAGTGAAGGGCAACCGGGACAGGACATCTATGGCTACACCTTC. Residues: CASSEGQPGQDIYGYTF.

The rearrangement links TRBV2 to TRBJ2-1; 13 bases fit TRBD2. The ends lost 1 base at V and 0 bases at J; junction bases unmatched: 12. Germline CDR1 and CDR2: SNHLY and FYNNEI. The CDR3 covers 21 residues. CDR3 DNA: TGTGCCAGCAGTGAAGAGTTCACTAGCGGGGGGGCATATAGCTCCTACAATGAGCAGTTCTTC. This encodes CASSEEFTSGGAYSSYNEQFF.

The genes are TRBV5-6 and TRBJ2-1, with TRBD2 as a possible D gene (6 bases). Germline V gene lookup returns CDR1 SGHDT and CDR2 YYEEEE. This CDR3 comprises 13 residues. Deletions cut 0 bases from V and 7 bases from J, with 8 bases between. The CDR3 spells CASSLAGRNEQFF. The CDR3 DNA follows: TGTGCCAGCAGCTTGGCGGGGAGGAATGAGCAGTTCTTC.

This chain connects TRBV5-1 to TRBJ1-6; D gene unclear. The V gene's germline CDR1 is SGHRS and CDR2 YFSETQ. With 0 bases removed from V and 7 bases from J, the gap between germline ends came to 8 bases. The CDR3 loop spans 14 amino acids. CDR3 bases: TGCGCCAGCAGCTTGGGAGGGAGAAATTCACCCCTCCACTTT. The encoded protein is CASSLGGRNSPLHF.

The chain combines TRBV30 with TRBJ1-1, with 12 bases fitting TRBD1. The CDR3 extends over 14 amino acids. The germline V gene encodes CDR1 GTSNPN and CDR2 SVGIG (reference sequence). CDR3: CVTGGTGGLTEAFF. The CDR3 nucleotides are TGTGTCACGGGCGGGACAGGGGGCCTCACTGAAGCTTTCTTT.

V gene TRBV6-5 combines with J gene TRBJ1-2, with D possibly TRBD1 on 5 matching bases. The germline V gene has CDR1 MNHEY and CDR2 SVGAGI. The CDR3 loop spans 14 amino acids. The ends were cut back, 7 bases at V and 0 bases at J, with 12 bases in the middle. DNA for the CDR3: TGTGCCAGCATCGGACATGGGGCTAACTATGGCTACACCTTC. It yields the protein CASIGHGANYGYTF.

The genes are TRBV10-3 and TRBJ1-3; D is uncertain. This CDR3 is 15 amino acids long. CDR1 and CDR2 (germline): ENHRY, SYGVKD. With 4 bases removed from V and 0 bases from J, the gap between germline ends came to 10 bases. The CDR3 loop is CAISADDTSGNTIYF. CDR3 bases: TGTGCCATCAGTGCCGACGACACCTCTGGAAACACCATATATTTT.

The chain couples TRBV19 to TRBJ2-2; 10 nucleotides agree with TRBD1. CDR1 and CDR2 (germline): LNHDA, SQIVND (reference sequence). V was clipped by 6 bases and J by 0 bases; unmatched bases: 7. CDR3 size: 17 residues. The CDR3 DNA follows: TGTGCCAGTAGAGGGGGGGACAGGGGCTCGAACACCGGGGAGCTGTTTTTT. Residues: CASRGGDRGSNTGELFF.

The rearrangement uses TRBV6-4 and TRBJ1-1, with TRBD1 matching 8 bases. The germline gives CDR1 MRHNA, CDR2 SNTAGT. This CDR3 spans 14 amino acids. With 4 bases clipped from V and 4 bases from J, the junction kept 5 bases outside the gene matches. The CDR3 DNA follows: TGTGCCAGCAGTGCACAGGGGGGAATCACTGAAGCTTTCTTT. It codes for CASSAQGGITEAFF.

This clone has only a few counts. CDR3 loop: CASSADRPQKLFF. The DNA of the CDR3 is TGTGCCAGCAGTGCTGACAGGCCCCAAAAACTGTTTTTT. This chain joins TRBV6-6 and TRBJ1-4; D possibly corresponds to TRBD1 (6 bases). There are 13 residues in the CDR3. Deletions cut 5 bases from V and 9 bases from J, with 13 bases between. Germline V gene data show CDR1 as MNHNY and CDR2 as SVGAGI (reference sequence).

CDR3 protein: CASRWGWGPFTEAFF. The CDR3 DNA reads as TGTGCCAGCAGGTGGGGTTGGGGGCCCTTCACTGAAGCTTTCTTT. The chain uses TRBV27 and TRBJ1-1, with a possible D match to TRBD1 (6 bases). Trimming took 6 bases from V and 4 from J, leaving 18 bases between them. The CDR3 is made up of 15 amino acids. In germline, CDR1 is MNHEY, CDR2 SMNVEV (reference sequence).

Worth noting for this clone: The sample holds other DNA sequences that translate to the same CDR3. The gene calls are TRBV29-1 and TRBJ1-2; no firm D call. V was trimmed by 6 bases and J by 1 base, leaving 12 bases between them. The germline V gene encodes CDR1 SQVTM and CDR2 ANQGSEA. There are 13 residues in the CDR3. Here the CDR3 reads CSVLGRNNYGYTF. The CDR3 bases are TGCAGCGTCCTGGGGAGAAATAACTATGGCTACACCTTC. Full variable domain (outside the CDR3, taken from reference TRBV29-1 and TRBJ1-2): SAVISQKPSRDICQRGTSLTIQCQVDSQVTMMFWYRQQPGQSLTLIATANQGSEATYESGFVIDKFPISRPNLTFSTLTVSNMSPEDSSIYLCSVLGRNNYGYTFGSGTRLTVV.

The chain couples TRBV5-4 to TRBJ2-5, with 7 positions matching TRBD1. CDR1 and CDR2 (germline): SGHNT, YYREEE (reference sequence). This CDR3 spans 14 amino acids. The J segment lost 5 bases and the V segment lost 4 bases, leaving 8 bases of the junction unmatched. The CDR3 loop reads CASSTRQGVETQYF. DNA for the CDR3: TGTGCCAGCAGCACTAGACAGGGAGTGGAGACCCAGTACTTC.